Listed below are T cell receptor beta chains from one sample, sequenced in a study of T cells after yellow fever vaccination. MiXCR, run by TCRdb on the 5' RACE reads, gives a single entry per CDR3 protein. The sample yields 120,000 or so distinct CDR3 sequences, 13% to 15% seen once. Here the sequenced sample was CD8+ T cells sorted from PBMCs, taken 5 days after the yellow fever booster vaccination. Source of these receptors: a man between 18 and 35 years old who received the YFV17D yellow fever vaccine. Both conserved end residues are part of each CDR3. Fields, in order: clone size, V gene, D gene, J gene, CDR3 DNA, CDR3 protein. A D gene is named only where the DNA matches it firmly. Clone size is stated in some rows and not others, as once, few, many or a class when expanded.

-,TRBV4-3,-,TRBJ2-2,TGCGCCAGCAGCCCTCGGACACCCGGGGAGCTGTTTTTT,CASSPRTPGELFF
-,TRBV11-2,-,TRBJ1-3,TGTGCCAGCGGCCCCTATGGAAACACCATATATTTT,CASGPYGNTIYF
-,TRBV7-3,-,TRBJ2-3,TGTGCCAGCAGCTTAACGGCTCTAGATACGCAGTATTTT,CASSLTALDTQYF
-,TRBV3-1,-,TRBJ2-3,TGTGCCAGCAGCCAAGTGGGCTATGGGGATACGCAGTATTTT,CASSQVGYGDTQYF
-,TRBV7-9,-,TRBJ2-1,TGTGCCAGCAGCCCGGGAAAGGAGCAGTTCTTC,CASSPGKEQFF
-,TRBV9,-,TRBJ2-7,TGTGCCAGCAGCGTAGCAGGTTCCCCCAGTTTCGAGCAGTACTTC,CASSVAGSPSFEQYF
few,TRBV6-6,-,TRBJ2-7,TGTGCCAGCACCTCGCCCACCTACGAGCAGTACTTC,CASTSPTYEQYF
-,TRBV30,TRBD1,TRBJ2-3,TGTGCCTGGAGTGTAGGGACAGGGGGCACAGATACGCAGTATTTT,CAWSVGTGGTDTQYF
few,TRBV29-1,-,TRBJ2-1,TGCAGCGTTGTGCCCCCACAGGGAGATGAGCAGTTCTTC,CSVVPPQGDEQFF
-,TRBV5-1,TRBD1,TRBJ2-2,TGCGCCAGCAGGCCGGGACAGGGTTTCACCGGGGAGCTGTTTTTT,CASRPGQGFTGELFF
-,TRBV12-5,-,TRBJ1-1,TGTGCTAGTGGCTTCGGAGCTTTCTTT,CASGFGAFF
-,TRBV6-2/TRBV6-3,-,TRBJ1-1,TGTGCCAGCAGTTACTCGGGAGGCACTGAAGCTTTCTTT,CASSYSGGTEAFF
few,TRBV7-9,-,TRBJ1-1,TGTGCCAGCAGCTCCTCCGGGGTAAACACTGAAGCTTTCTTT,CASSSSGVNTEAFF
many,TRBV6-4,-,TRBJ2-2,TGTGCCAGCAGTGACTCGGGGGATACCGGGGAGCTGTTTTTT,CASSDSGDTGELFF
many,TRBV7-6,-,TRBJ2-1,TGTGCCAGCAGCCGCCTTCCCCTGGCTAGCCCTCTGCGTGGGGATGAGCAGTTCTTC,CASSRLPLASPLRGDEQFF
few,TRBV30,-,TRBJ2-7,TGTGCCTGCCTTTCGGGCGAGCCGAGCTCCTACGAGCAGTACTTC,CACLSGEPSSYEQYF
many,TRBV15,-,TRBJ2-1,TGTGCCACCAGCAGTACTTACAGGGGAGGAGATGAGCAGTTCTTC,CATSSTYRGGDEQFF
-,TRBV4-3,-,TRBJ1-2,TGCGCCAGCAGCCAACTGTTTCTGAACTATGGCTACACCTTC,CASSQLFLNYGYTF
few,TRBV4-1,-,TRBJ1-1,TGCGCCAGCAGCCAAGCTGGCACCATGAACACTGAAGCTTTCTTT,CASSQAGTMNTEAFF
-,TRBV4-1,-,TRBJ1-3,TGCGCCAGCAGCCAAGATCACCCAGGCTCCTCTGGAAACACCATATATTTT,CASSQDHPGSSGNTIYF
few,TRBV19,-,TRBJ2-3,TGTGCCAGTAGTAATTGGCACACAGATACGCAGTATTTT,CASSNWHTDTQYF
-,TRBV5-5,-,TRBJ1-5,TGTGCCAGCAGCTCAGACACAGACATGGGGTTTAATCAGCCCCAGCATTTT,CASSSDTDMGFNQPQHF
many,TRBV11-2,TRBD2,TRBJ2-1,TGTGCCAGCAGCTTTGACGGCCTAGCGGGGACCCCGGGGTACAATGAGCAGTTCTTC,CASSFDGLAGTPGYNEQFF
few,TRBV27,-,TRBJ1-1,TGTGCCAGCGCCCGAGGGGTGTACGCTTTCTTT,CASARGVYAFF
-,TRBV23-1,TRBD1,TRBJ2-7,TGCGCCAGCAGTCAGGGACAGCCGGCCTACGAGCAGTACTTC,CASSQGQPAYEQYF
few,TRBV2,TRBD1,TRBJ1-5,TGTGCCAGCAGTGAAGCGGGACAGGACGGCAATCAGCCCCAGCATTTT,CASSEAGQDGNQPQHF
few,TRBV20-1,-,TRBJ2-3,TGCAGTGCTAGGGAACCCCACACAGATACGCAGTATTTT,CSAREPHTDTQYF
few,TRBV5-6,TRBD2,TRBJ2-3,TGTGCCAGCAGCTTGGCCACTAGCGGGGAGGATACGCAGTATTTT,CASSLATSGEDTQYF
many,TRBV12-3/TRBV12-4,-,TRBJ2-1,TGTGCCAGCAGCAAACACCCCTACAATGAGCAGTTCTTC,CASSKHPYNEQFF
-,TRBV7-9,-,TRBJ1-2,TGTGCCAGCAGCTTGACAGGCCTCTTGGGCTACACCTTC,CASSLTGLLGYTF
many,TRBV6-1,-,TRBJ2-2,TGTGCCAGCAGTTTCCCGGGGGCAGATTATAACACCGGGGAGCTGTTTTTT,CASSFPGADYNTGELFF
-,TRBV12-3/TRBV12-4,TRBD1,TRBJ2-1,TGTGCCAGCAGTTTATATCGGACAGGGCTCGGGCGGTTCTTC,CASSLYRTGLGRFF
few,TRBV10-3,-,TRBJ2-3,TGTGCCATCAGTGATAAAATCGGGGGCGGCACAGATACGCAGTATTTT,CAISDKIGGGTDTQYF
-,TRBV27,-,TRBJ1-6,TGTGCCAGCAGTCCCGACGAGGGGCTCCACTCACCCCTCCACTTT,CASSPDEGLHSPLHF
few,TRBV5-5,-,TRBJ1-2,TGTGCCAGCAGCTTGGGGGTAAGGCAGGCGCCTGCTAACTATGGCTACACCTTC,CASSLGVRQAPANYGYTF
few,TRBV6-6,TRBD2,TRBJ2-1,TGTGCCAGCAGCTCAGGCGGGGGGCGGGGGAATGAGCAGTTCTTC,CASSSGGGRGNEQFF
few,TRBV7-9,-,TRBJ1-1,TGTGCCAGCAGCTCCTCCTGGGGGAAGAACACTGAAGCTTTCTTT,CASSSSWGKNTEAFF
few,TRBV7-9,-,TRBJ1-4,TGTGCCAGCAGAGGAGGGTTGTATGAAAAACTGTTTTTT,CASRGGLYEKLFF
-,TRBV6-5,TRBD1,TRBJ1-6,TGTGCCAGCAGTTACACAGGGGGCGCATCCTCACCCCTCCACTTT,CASSYTGGASSPLHF
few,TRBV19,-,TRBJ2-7,TGTGCCAGTATGCGGGCTAGAGAGCAGTACTTC,CASMRAREQYF
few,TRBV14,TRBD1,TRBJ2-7,TGTGCCAGCAGCCAAGGAGGACAGGGAGCCCCCTACGAGCAGTACTTC,CASSQGGQGAPYEQYF